The 25 T cell receptor beta chains below all came from one sample that was sequenced in a study of T cells after yellow fever vaccination. Each CDR3 protein is one row after TCRdb ran MiXCR on the 5' RACE reads. The repertoire consists of some 260,000 distinct CDR3 sequences, with 5.2% occurring once and the leading ten covering approximately 3.5%. This material consisted of CD4+ T cells sorted from PBMCs, taken on the day of the yellow fever booster vaccination. These TCRs come from a man in his late teens or twenties who received the YFV17D yellow fever vaccine.

On this clonotype: One end of the junction is discordant with germline, which a read error may explain. This chain joins TRBV7-7 and TRBJ2-5; D is ambiguous. The CDR3 covers 12 residues. The germline CDR1 and CDR2 sequences are SSHAT and FNYEAQ (reference sequence). The CDR3 DNA sequence: TGTGCTAGCAGCCCATCCCCGGAGACCCAGTACTTC. Its translation is CASSPSPETQYF.

There are a few counts of this clonotype. The chain links TRBV25-1 to TRBJ2-5; 9 positions agree with TRBD1. The germline V gene has CDR1 MGHDK and CDR2 SYGVNS. V lost 5 bases to trimming and J lost 5 bases; unmatched junction nucleotides: 9. The CDR3 consists of 15 residues. This CDR3 is CASSWDRATGETQYF. The CDR3 DNA follows: TGTGCCAGCAGTTGGGACAGGGCTACTGGGGAGACCCAGTACTTC.

In its sample, this clonotype was seen a few times. This rearrangement joins TRBV12-3 or TRBV12-4 to TRBJ1-1; D gene ambiguous. With 3 bases removed from V and 5 bases from J, the gap between germline ends came to 16 bases. The CDR3 runs 15 residues. The CDR3: CASSFSGGSGTEAFF. The CDR3 coding sequence is TGTGCCAGCAGTTTTTCAGGAGGGAGCGGGACTGAAGCTTTCTTT.

This clonotype was seen only a few times. The CDR3 here is CASSPRGGLDGYTF. The CDR3 nucleotides read TGTGCCAGCAGCCCCAGGGGGGGCTTGGACGGCTACACCTTC. The chain recombines TRBV5-4 with TRBJ1-2; 7 bases line up with TRBD1. CDR3 length equals 14 residues. Unmatched junction bases numbered 11, after V lost 4 bases and J lost 8 bases. CDR1 and CDR2 (germline): SGHNT, YYREEE (reference sequence). Filled out from reference TRBV5-4 and TRBJ1-2, the complete variable domain reads ETGVTQSPTHLIKTRGQQVTLRCSSQSGHNTVSWYQQALGQGPQFIFQYYREEENGRGNFPPRFSGLQFPNYSSELNVNALELDDSALYLCASSPRGGLDGYTFGSGTRLTVV.

J is TRBJ1-5 and V is TRBV7-2; 7 bases agree with TRBD1. Germline CDR1 and CDR2: SGHTA and FQGNSA. V lost 5 bases and J lost 7; bases outside the gene matches: 8. The CDR3 sequence is 14 residues long. CDR3 protein: CASSVTGVNQPQHF. CDR3 DNA: TGTGCCAGCAGCGTCACAGGGGTCAACCAGCCCCAGCATTTT.

The V gene is TRBV29-1, the J gene TRBJ2-7, with 13 bases that match TRBD2. CDR1 is SQVTM, CDR2 ANQGSEA, per germline. V was pared by 6 bases and J by 6 bases, with 5 bases of the junction left unmatched. The CDR3 runs to 13 residues. The CDR3 coding sequence is TGCAGCGTCGGGACTAGCGGGGCGGGCGAGCAGTACTTC. Translated: CSVGTSGAGEQYF.

A few counts support this clonotype. The rearrangement uses TRBV7-7 and TRBJ1-1; D gene unclear. This CDR3 is 13 amino acids long. Between the trimmed V and J ends, which lost 2 bases and 1 base, there was a span of 5 bases. Per germline, CDR1 SSHAT and CDR2 FNYEAQ (reference sequence). The CDR3 DNA follows: TGTGCCAGCAGCTTAAGCAAGAACACTGAAGCTTTCTTT. As protein: CASSLSKNTEAFF. Full variable domain (rest looked up from reference TRBV7-7 and TRBJ1-1): GAGVSQSPRYKVTKRGQDVTLRCDPISSHATLYWYQQALGQGPEFLTYFNYEAQPDKSGLPSDRFSAERPEGSISTLTIQRTEQRDSAMYRCASSLSKNTEAFFGQGTRLTVV.

This clonotype was counted between two and nine times. The chain has TRBV12-3 or TRBV12-4 and TRBJ2-1; 10 nucleotides align to TRBD2. After removal of 6 bases from V and 0 bases from J, the junction contained 11 bases not matched to a gene. CDR3 size: 18 residues. CDR3 sequence (DNA): TGTGCCAGCAGCCTTAGGGCTAGCGGGGGCCGCTCCTACAATGAGCAGTTCTTC. This encodes CASSLRASGGRSYNEQFF.

This clonotype was seen a few times. The V call is TRBV5-4, the J call TRBJ2-3; D may correspond to TRBD1 or TRBD2 (5 bases each). The CDR3 runs 15 residues. Germline CDR1 is SGHNT and CDR2 is YYREEE (reference sequence). The V gene lost 0 bases and the J gene lost 2 bases, with 10 bases spanning the gap. Written as DNA, the CDR3 is TGTGCCAGCAGCTTGGCCGTCGGGGCCACAGATACGCAGTATTTT. It encodes CASSLAVGATDTQYF.

This clonotype occurred a few times. The gene calls are TRBV20-1 and TRBJ2-1; TRBD2 matches at 12 bases. The V segment lost 4 bases and the J segment 13 bases; nucleotides outside the gene matches: 14. CDR3 length equals 15 residues. Per germline, CDR1 DFQATT and CDR2 SNEGSKA (reference sequence). This CDR3 reads CSATRLAGASGVQFF. In DNA, the CDR3 is TGCAGTGCTACCCGACTAGCGGGGGCCTCCGGAGTTCAGTTCTTC.

The table lists this clonotype with many counts. The chain joins TRBV5-1 to TRBJ1-1, with 9 positions matching TRBD1. The CDR3 loop spans 14 amino acids. The V gene's germline CDR1 is SGHRS and CDR2 YFSETQ. Trimming cost V 4 bases and J 7 bases; bases outside gene matches: 8. CDR3 sequence: CASSQGTGRLEAFF. The DNA of the CDR3 is TGCGCCAGCAGCCAAGGGACAGGGCGACTTGAAGCTTTCTTT.

The chain has TRBV19 and TRBJ1-1; TRBD1 aligns across 7 bases. The CDR3 consists of 16 residues. In germline, CDR1 is LNHDA, CDR2 SQIVND (reference sequence). With 6 bases clipped from V and 1 base from J, the junction kept 11 bases outside the gene matches. The CDR3 here is CASSHRQGVTNTEAFF. CDR3 in DNA: TGTGCCAGTAGCCACCGACAGGGCGTCACGAACACTGAAGCTTTCTTT.

The V and J genes are TRBV6-2 or TRBV6-3 and TRBJ2-7; 9 bases fit TRBD1. Germline loops: CDR1 MNHEY, CDR2 SVGEGT. Trimming at V came to 6 bases and at J to 4 bases, leaving 10 bases not matched to a gene. This CDR3 is built from 15 residues. The CDR3 bases are TGTGCCAGCAGACCGTCGGGACAGGGCCATTACGAGCAGTACTTC. Amino acid sequence: CASRPSGQGHYEQYF.

This clonotype has at least ten counts. This sequence joins TRBV7-2 and TRBJ2-3; D remains ambiguous. CDR1 SGHTA and CDR2 FQGNSA come from the germline V gene. CDR3 length: 12 amino acids. Trimming removed 6 bases from V and 4 bases from J, with 8 bases in between. CDR3 protein: CASRAQSDTQYF. CDR3 bases: TGTGCCAGCAGGGCGCAATCAGATACGCAGTATTTT.

This clonotype was found many times. The V and J genes are TRBV10-3 and TRBJ2-3; weak D call: TRBD1 (6 bases). CDR1 and CDR2 from the germline V gene are ENHRY and SYGVKD. There are 13 residues in the CDR3. The V end was cut by 11 bases, the J end by 1 base, with 13 bases between. DNA of the CDR3: TGTGCCGTTAGGGACACAGGCACAGATACGCAGTATTTT. Translated: CAVRDTGTDTQYF.

The V call is TRBV7-9, the J call TRBJ1-2; TRBD1 matches at 9 bases. Germline V gives CDR1 SEHNR, CDR2 FQNEAQ (reference sequence). The length of the CDR3 is 15 residues. The V and J ends lost 3 bases and 3 bases, in that order; junction bases with no gene match: 5. Here the CDR3 DNA reads TGTGCCAGCAGCTTCGGGGACAGGGCAGACTATGGCTACACCTTC. Translation gives CASSFGDRADYGYTF.

Many counts were recorded for this clonotype. This chain links TRBV18 with TRBJ2-7, with D possibly matching TRBD2 (7 bases). V was trimmed by 6 bases and J by 4 bases, leaving 25 bases between them. The CDR3 extends over 17 amino acids. Germline-derived CDR1 and CDR2 are KGHSH and LQKENI. The CDR3, as DNA: TGTGCCAGCTCCCCGGGGTCCTACGGGGGGCTCAGTTACGAGCAGTACTTC. Its protein product is CASSPGSYGGLSYEQYF.

This clonotype occurred a few times. J is TRBJ2-5 and V is TRBV7-9; 7 nucleotides agree with TRBD2. The CDR3 runs 15 residues. The germline gives CDR1 SEHNR, CDR2 FQNEAQ (reference sequence). After removal of 5 bases from V and 4 bases from J, the junction contained 10 bases not matched to a gene. CDR3 amino acids: CASSIGGGGGETQYF. CDR3 DNA sequence: TGTGCCAGCAGCATTGGCGGCGGGGGAGGAGAGACCCAGTACTTC.

This clonotype has more than one count but fewer than ten. The gene calls are TRBV6-2 or TRBV6-3 and TRBJ1-5; D remains ambiguous. V gave up 8 bases and J gave up 3 bases, with 11 bases separating them. Germline values: CDR1 MNHEY, CDR2 SVGEGT. The CDR3 is 13 amino acids. The CDR3 sequence: CASVATYNQPQHF. CDR3 sequence (DNA): TGTGCCAGCGTCGCGACATACAATCAGCCCCAGCATTTT.

J is TRBJ1-5 and V is TRBV12-3 or TRBV12-4, with D unclear. V shed 3 bases and J shed 6 bases, with 9 bases lying between them. The CDR3 consists of 13 residues. The CDR3 loop is CASSFRIAQPQHF. CDR3 nucleotides: TGTGCCAGCAGTTTTCGGATCGCTCAGCCCCAGCATTTT.

This clonotype was picked up many times. This chain links TRBV5-1 with TRBJ1-1, with D unclear. The V end lost 5 bases, the J end lost 1 base, and 9 bases lay between the germline ends. Per the germline V gene, CDR1 is SGHRS and CDR2 is YFSETQ. This CDR3 contains 13 residues. CDR3 region: CASRFDGNTEAFF. Here the CDR3 DNA reads TGCGCCAGCAGATTCGATGGGAACACTGAAGCTTTCTTT.

Only a few counts were recorded for this clonotype. The chain couples TRBV10-3 to TRBJ2-1, with D perhaps matching TRBD1 or TRBD2 (5 bases each). The CDR3 consists of 16 residues. The V end lost 4 bases, the J end lost 6 bases, and 19 bases lay between the germline ends. CDR1 and CDR2 from the germline V gene are ENHRY and SYGVKD. The CDR3 reads CAISGQRGSLGNEQFF. Written as DNA, the CDR3 is TGTGCCATCAGTGGTCAGAGGGGAAGCTTGGGCAATGAGCAGTTCTTC.

The V gene is TRBV5-1, the J gene TRBJ2-3, with D perhaps matching TRBD1 (5 bases). CDR3 length equals 14 residues. The germline CDR1 and CDR2 sequences are SGHRS and YFSETQ. V was trimmed by 2 bases and J by 5 bases, leaving 12 bases between them. In DNA form, the CDR3 reads TGCGCCAGCAGCTTACCAGGGTTCAAAGATACGCAGTATTTT. The encoded protein is CASSLPGFKDTQYF.

This clonotype was detected ten times or more. The chain combines TRBV7-2 with TRBJ2-1; 8 bases line up with TRBD1. Germline V gene data show CDR1 as SGHTA and CDR2 as FQGNSA. J lost 7 bases, V lost 1 base, and 9 bases had no gene match. There are 16 residues in the CDR3. CDR3 sequence: CASSLDRRGLGNEQFF. As DNA, the CDR3 is TGTGCCAGCAGCTTAGATCGCAGGGGGCTAGGGAATGAGCAGTTCTTC. The full variable domain, its missing parts supplied by reference TRBV7-2 and TRBJ2-1, is GAGVSQSPSNKVTEKGKDVELRCDPISGHTALYWYRQSLGQGLEFLIYFQGNSAPDKSGLPSDRFSAERTGGSVSTLTIQRTQQEDSAVYLCASSLDRRGLGNEQFFGPGTRLTVL.

V gene TRBV6-2 or TRBV6-3 combines with J gene TRBJ1-1; tentatively, D is TRBD1 (5 bases). Germline V CDR1 and CDR2: MNHEY, SVGEGT. Trimming stripped 4 bases from V and 10 bases from J, with 22 bases between. This CDR3 comprises 15 residues. CDR3 DNA: TGTGCCAGCAGTTCCCCTACGCAGGGAGGTCTTCGAGCTTTCTTT. This gives the protein CASSSPTQGGLRAFF.